Following are 18 T cell receptor beta chains from one sample sequenced in a study of CD8+ T cells in alopecia areata. After isolation, RNA underwent reverse transcription to generate cDNA as the sequencing template. Sequencing used immunoSEQ multiplex PCR; TCRdb keeps in-frame clones, though not all of them. The sample contains about 210,000 clones, just over 65% of which appear only once. Treatment defined: oral pan-JAK inhibitor, 5-10 mg twice daily. The source was CD4+ T cells sorted from blood, collected at approximately week 44, from a patient treated with tofacitinib. These receptors were obtained from a human donor with alopecia areata.

The J gene is TRBJ2-5, the V gene TRBV5-1; no firm D call. The DNA matches TRBJ2-7 better at its end, which makes the J call doubtful. The CDR3 sequence is 14 residues long. Germline loops: CDR1 SGHRS, CDR2 YFSETQ. This CDR3 reads CASSLGPLRDEQYF. In DNA, the CDR3 is TGCGCCAGCAGCTTGGGACCCCTACGGGACGAGCAGTACTTC.

The count of this clone is one. The genes are TRBV11-1 and TRBJ1-1, with D possibly being TRBD1 (5 bases). The CDR3 covers 12 residues. The germline gives CDR1 SGHAT, CDR2 FQDESV (reference sequence). V lost 0 bases and J 10 bases, leaving 9 bases between the germline ends. In DNA, the CDR3 is TGTGCCAGCAGCTTAGCGGACAACGGAGCTTTCTTT. Amino acids: CASSLADNGAFF.

The chain uses TRBV5-1 and TRBJ2-3, with unresolved D. Germline V gives CDR1 SGHRS, CDR2 YFSETQ. V was trimmed by 5 bases and J by 4 bases, leaving 11 bases between them. The CDR3 loop spans 13 amino acids. The CDR3 is CASSPRTADTQYF. The CDR3 DNA reads as TGCGCCAGCAGTCCAAGGACCGCAGATACGCAGTATTTT.

This clone was detected a few times. The chain is built from TRBV25-1 and TRBJ2-7; TRBD2 agrees at 11 bases. V lost 9 bases and J lost 3; bases outside the gene matches: 16. CDR3 size: 17 residues. The germline CDR1 and CDR2 sequences are MGHDK and SYGVNS. The CDR3 sequence: CARQASGGFTSIYEQYF. The CDR3 DNA follows: TGTGCCAGACAAGCTAGCGGGGGGTTCACCTCCATCTACGAGCAGTACTTC.

The V gene is TRBV7-2, the J gene TRBJ2-3; no clear D gene. There are 16 residues in the CDR3. The germline CDR1 and CDR2 sequences are SGHTA and FQGNSA. Trimming took off 1 base at V and 1 base at J, with 12 bases between the two ends. CDR3 coding DNA: TGTGCCAGCAGCTTAGGCTCCTCACGTCGCACAGATACGCAGTATTTT. Translated: CASSLGSSRRTDTQYF. Full variable domain (outside the CDR3, taken from reference TRBV7-2 and TRBJ2-3): GAGVSQSPSNKVTEKGKDVELRCDPISGHTALYWYRQSLGQGLEFLIYFQGNSAPDKSGLPSDRFSAERTGGSVSTLTIQRTQQEDSAVYLCASSLGSSRRTDTQYFGPGTRLTVL.

This clone has just a few counts. The CDR3 DNA reads TGTGCCAGCAGCCAAGCAATAGCGGGGTTGGATACGCAGTATTTT. This codes for CASSQAIAGLDTQYF. The rearrangement links TRBV14 to TRBJ2-3; 8 bases align to TRBD2. After removal of 1 base from V and 6 bases from J, the junction contained 6 bases not matched to a gene. The CDR3 has 15 amino acids. CDR1 is SGHDN and CDR2 is FVKESK in the germline V gene.

The V call is TRBV29-1, the J call TRBJ1-1; TRBD1 aligns across 7 bases. V lost 6 bases, J lost 0 bases, and 4 bases stayed unmatched. The CDR3 extends over 13 amino acids. Germline V gene sequence: CDR1 SQVTM, CDR2 ANQGSEA. The DNA for the CDR3 is TGCAGCGTGAGGACAGGTTTGAACACTGAAGCTTTCTTT. Its protein is CSVRTGLNTEAFF. The variable domain in full, completed from reference TRBV29-1 and TRBJ1-1, reads SAVISQKPSRDICQRGTSLTIQCQVDSQVTMMFWYRQQPGQSLTLIATANQGSEATYESGFVIDKFPISRPNLTFSTLTVSNMSPEDSSIYLCSVRTGLNTEAFFGQGTRLTVV.

The rearrangement joins TRBV30 to TRBJ1-6; 10 bases agree with TRBD1. Per the germline V gene, CDR1 is GTSNPN and CDR2 is SVGIG (reference sequence). This CDR3 comprises 15 residues. The junction had 5 bases not matched to a gene; V was cut back by 2 bases and J by 7 bases. CDR3 nucleotides: TGTGCCTGGAGTTCTGGGACAGGGGCGAATTCACCCCTCCACTTT. This translates into CAWSSGTGANSPLHF.

The table lists this clone with a count of one. This chain uses TRBV29-1 with TRBJ2-3, with D possibly being TRBD1 (6 bases). The germline V gene encodes CDR1 SQVTM and CDR2 ANQGSEA. V lost 7 bases to trimming and J lost 4 bases, with 9 bases between them. The CDR3 is made up of 11 amino acids. CDR3 amino acids: CSGAGADTQYF. For the CDR3, the DNA is TGCAGCGGCGCAGGGGCAGATACGCAGTATTTT.

This clone was detected many times. The genes are TRBV7-2 and TRBJ2-2; D is unclear. CDR3 length: 14 residues. Trimming shortened V by 6 bases and J by 0 bases, and 8 bases separated the two germline ends. Germline values: CDR1 SGHTA, CDR2 FQGNSA. The CDR3 region has the DNA TGTGCCAGCAGAACGGACGCGAACACCGGGGAGCTGTTTTTT. Protein sequence: CASRTDANTGELFF.

The V gene is TRBV5-6, the J gene TRBJ2-1, with D possibly being TRBD1 (6 bases). Germline CDR1 reads SGHDT; CDR2 reads YYEEEE. The V gene lost 4 bases and the J gene lost 4 bases, with 15 bases spanning the gap. This CDR3 contains 15 residues. CDR3 coding DNA: TGTGCCAGCAGCAGGGGTACAGGGACATACAATGAGCAGTTCTTC. Translation gives CASSRGTGTYNEQFF.

The CDR3 region is CASSLDRVNYGYTF. In DNA, the CDR3 is TGTGCCAGCAGTTTGGACAGGGTTAACTATGGCTACACCTTC. This chain uses TRBV6-5 with TRBJ1-2; 8 bases fit TRBD1. The CDR3 has 14 amino acids. The V gene end was trimmed by 4 bases and the J gene end by 1 base; junction bases not matched to a gene: 2. The germline gives CDR1 MNHEY, CDR2 SVGAGI.

V gene TRBV28 combines with J gene TRBJ1-5; D gene unclear. From germline, CDR1 is MDHEN and CDR2 SYDVKM. This CDR3 is built from 12 residues. V was cut by 2 bases and J by 5 bases, with 4 bases left in between. CDR3 loop: CASSLVDQPQHF. The CDR3 DNA reads TGTGCCAGCAGTTTAGTCGATCAGCCCCAGCATTTT.

The chain uses TRBV28 and TRBJ1-6; TRBD1 agrees at 8 bases. This CDR3 region has 15 residues. Germline lookup yields CDR1 MDHEN and CDR2 SYDVKM. J gave up 7 bases and V 6 bases, and 8 bases lay outside the gene matches. CDR3 bases: TGTGCCAGCAGCCGGACAGGGCCGAGGAATTCACCCCTCCACTTT. It yields the protein CASSRTGPRNSPLHF. The full variable domain, in which reference TRBV28 and TRBJ1-6 provide the parts outside the CDR3, is DVKVTQSSRYLVKRTGEKVFLECVQDMDHENMFWYRQDPGLGLRLIYFSYDVKMKEKGDIPEGYSVSREKKERFSLILESASTNQTSMYLCASSRTGPRNSPLHFGNGTRLTVT.

The chain carries TRBV4-3 and TRBJ2-1; the D call may be TRBD1 or TRBD2 (5 bases each). Germline V gene data show CDR1 as LGHNA and CDR2 as YSLEER. V was trimmed by 2 bases and J by 6 bases, leaving 8 bases between them. The length of the CDR3 is 13 residues. This CDR3 reads CASSQWDGNEQFF. DNA for the CDR3: TGCGCCAGCAGCCAATGGGACGGCAATGAGCAGTTCTTC.

Only a few counts were recorded for this clone. This chain links TRBV7-9 with TRBJ1-5, with D tentatively TRBD1 (6 bases). CDR1 is SEHNR and CDR2 is FQNEAQ in the germline V gene (reference sequence). This CDR3 spans 17 amino acids. V was clipped by 3 bases and J by 0 bases, with 15 bases between them. CDR3 in DNA: TGTGCCAGCAGCTTGGGACACCAGCGCCTTAGCAATCAGCCCCAGCATTTT. Translating gives CASSLGHQRLSNQPQHF.

The chain employs TRBV19 and TRBJ1-5, with D possibly matching TRBD1 (5 bases). V was pared by 3 bases and J by 2 bases, with 5 bases between. Germline lookup yields CDR1 LNHDA and CDR2 SQIVND (reference sequence). The CDR3 totals 13 residues. CDR3 nucleotide sequence: TGTGCCAGTAGTATGGGACGCAATCAGCCCCAGCATTTT. This gives the protein CASSMGRNQPQHF.

The chain links TRBV7-9 to TRBJ1-6; 11 nucleotides align to TRBD1. The CDR3 totals 16 residues. Trimming at V came to 1 base and at J to 9 bases, leaving 5 bases not matched to a gene. Germline loops: CDR1 SEHNR, CDR2 FQNEAQ (reference sequence). As DNA, the CDR3 is TGTGCCAGCAGCTTAGGGGCGGGACAGGGGGGTTCACCCCTCCACTTT. This sequence encodes CASSLGAGQGGSPLHF.